This T cell receptor beta chain was captured by sequencing in a study of blood T cell repertoires in COVID-19. Looking at the study overall: The samples span acute and convalescent COVID-19 from the United States, Italy and Spain.

With respect to this clone: Given a much more abundant clone one base away, this may be a read error.

Profiling relied on immunoSEQ multiplex PCR, and the TCRdb table lists in-frame clones only, not all of them. In the table there are fewer than 150,000 clones, about 84% of which are singletons. Trimming pared 5 bases from V and 3 bases from J, leaving 7 bases between. The germline V gene has CDR1 LGHDT and CDR2 YNNKEL (reference sequence). The CDR3 has 12 residues. The chain combines TRBV3-1 (or the pseudogene TRBV3-2) with TRBJ1-2; possibly TRBD1 for D (5 bases). This sequence was found in a human donor in a cohort sampled during active COVID-19. Sample: peripheral blood. CDR3 bases: TGTGCCAGCAGCGCGGGGGACTATGGCTACACCTTC. It specifies CASSAGDYGYTF.